A single TCR beta chain is shown here with its context. Its antigen remains unidentified. With V trimmed by 5 bases and J by 2 bases, 6 bases remained unmatched. The germline gives CDR1 LNHNV, CDR2 YYDKDF (reference sequence). The CDR3 has 15 residues. This sample was taken from a study of identical twins. Regarding the study as a whole: Zero-insertion analyses might be partly confounded by invariant T cells like MAIT and iNKT. There was an excess of low generation probability in the out-of-frame alpha sequences that twins shared.

In TCRdb, the 5' RACE reads were re-called with MiXCR into one record per CDR3 protein. The table records around 510,000 distinct CDR3 sequences, 13% to 15% of them present only once. These data were also reused for a study on yellow fever vaccine responses in identical twins.

This receptor was obtained from a young woman in good health. The sequencing sample was made of CD4+ T cells sorted from blood. This chain connects TRBV15 to TRBJ2-5, with 9 nucleotides matching TRBD1. The CDR3 nucleotides are TGTGCCACCAGCGGAGGACAGGGGTTGCAAGAGACCCAGTACTTC. It specifies CATSGGQGLQETQYF.